Listed below are T cell receptor beta chains from one sample, sequenced in a study of cytomegalovirus exposure and HLA in healthy donors. This table comes from immunoSEQ multiplex PCR, and its TCRdb copy is limited to in-frame clones, with some not included. The data show about 98,000 clones, around 77% seen once. Specimen: PBMCs. Receptor source: a male donor in good health and CMV-seropositive. Each CDR3 is given with its conserved first and last residue. Fields, in order: clone size, V gene, J gene, D gene, CDR3 DNA, CDR3 protein. A D gene is named only where the DNA matches it firmly. The size of a clone is reported for some rows only, either as once, few or many, or as a class for expanded clones.

-	TRBV4-1	TRBJ2-5	-	TGCGCCAGCAGCCAAGAAGGGGGGGAAGAGACCCAGTACTTC	CASSQEGGEETQYF
-	TRBV19	TRBJ2-6	TRBD1	TGTGCCAGTAGTATCGGGACAGGGGGGTCTGGGGCCAACGTCCTGACTTTC	CASSIGTGGSGANVLTF
-	TRBV21-1	TRBJ1-1	-	TGTGCCAGCACCGTTAGGGACAGGGGCCTCTCAGCTTTCTTT	CASTVRDRGLSAFF
-	TRBV19	TRBJ1-2	TRBD1	TGTGCCAGTAGTGCGAGGGACAGGGGAGTAGGCTACACCTTC	CASSARDRGVGYTF
-	TRBV28	TRBJ2-7	-	TGTGCCAGCAGTCTTTACGGCTCCTACGAGCAGTACTTC	CASSLYGSYEQYF
-	TRBV7-9	TRBJ1-5	-	TGTGCCAGCAGCCCTAGGGAGAATCAGCCCCAGCATTTT	CASSPRENQPQHF
once	TRBV18	TRBJ2-6	TRBD1	TGTGCCAGCTCACCAGGACAGGGGTCTTTCTTTGGGGCCAACGTCCTGACTTTC	CASSPGQGSFFGANVLTF
few	TRBV10-3	TRBJ1-1	-	TGTGCCATCAGTGACAGCGGCGCTGAAGCTTTCTTT	CAISDSGAEAFF
-	TRBV9	TRBJ1-4	TRBD1	TGTGCCAGCAGCGTAGATCTCGGCAGGGGGCGGGCTAATGAAAAACTGTTTTTT	CASSVDLGRGRANEKLFF
-	TRBV11-2	TRBJ2-3	TRBD2	TGTGCCAGCAGCTTAGGGGATCTGGGACTAGCGGGAGGGCCCGATACGCAGTATTTT	CASSLGDLGLAGGPDTQYF
-	TRBV30	TRBJ2-1	TRBD1	TGTGCCTGGGGGGACAGGTTCTCCTACAATGAGCAGTTCTTC	CAWGDRFSYNEQFF
-	TRBV15	TRBJ2-2	TRBD2	TGTGCCACCAGCAGAGGGACTAGGCGAGCCGGGGAGCTGTTTTTT	CATSRGTRRAGELFF
-	TRBV28	TRBJ2-5	TRBD1	TGTGCCAGCAGATCAACAGGGGGCGAAGAGACCCAGTACTTC	CASRSTGGEETQYF
-	TRBV5-4	TRBJ1-5	TRBD1	TGTGCCAGCAGCTGGGACAGGAATCAGCCCCAGCATTTT	CASSWDRNQPQHF
-	TRBV2	TRBJ1-2	TRBD1	TGTGCCAGCAGCCCCCCGGTGGACAGGGCCAAGGGGGGCTACACCTTC	CASSPPVDRAKGGYTF
-	TRBV27	TRBJ2-3	TRBD2	TGTGCCAGCAGTTTAATCCTAGCGGGAGCGTCAGATACGCAGTATTTT	CASSLILAGASDTQYF
-	TRBV28	TRBJ1-5	-	TGTGCCAGCAGCCTGCCAGTTGGAGGGTCTGGCAATCAGCCCCAGCATTTT	CASSLPVGGSGNQPQHF
-	TRBV5-5	TRBJ1-5	-	TGTGCCAGCAGCTTGACGGTAGGGGACACCTATCAGCCCCAGCATTTT	CASSLTVGDTYQPQHF
-	TRBV18	TRBJ2-7	-	TGTGCCAGCTCACCAAAAGTAGAGACCTACGAGCAGTACTTC	CASSPKVETYEQYF
-	TRBV7-2	TRBJ2-1	-	TGTGCCAGCAGCCGAAGCGTAGAGCAGTTCTTC	CASSRSVEQFF
-	TRBV11-2	TRBJ2-7	TRBD2	TGTGCCAGCAGCGCCCCGGGGGGGTTCTACGAGCAGTACTTC	CASSAPGGFYEQYF
-	TRBV11-3	TRBJ2-2	-	TGTGCCAGCAGCTTAACGCAGGGGCGCCCCGGGGAGCTGTTTTTT	CASSLTQGRPGELFF
-	TRBV4-3	TRBJ2-5	TRBD2	TGCGCCAGCAGCCAAGAACCGGCTGGGAGGGTTGAAGAGACCCAGTACTTC	CASSQEPAGRVEETQYF
-	TRBV6-5	TRBJ1-6	TRBD1	TGTGCCAGCAGTTACGGGACAGGGGGTTCACCCCTCCACTTT	CASSYGTGGSPLHF
-	TRBV19	TRBJ2-6	-	TGTGCCAGTAGTCGGGTCTCTGGGGCCAACGTCCTGACTTTC	CASSRVSGANVLTF
-	TRBV11-3	TRBJ2-3	-	TGTGCCAGCAGTGCCGTTAGCCATTCGAGCACAGATACGCAGTATTTT	CASSAVSHSSTDTQYF
-	TRBV6-5	TRBJ2-1	-	TGTGCCAGCAGTTACTCGATAGCGTATGAGCAGTTCTTC	CASSYSIAYEQFF
-	TRBV5-6	TRBJ2-5	TRBD1	TGTGCCAGCAGCTTGGGACAGGGGAGAGGGACCCAGTACTTC	CASSLGQGRGTQYF
few	TRBV7-2	TRBJ2-2	-	TGTGCCAGCAGCTTACCCGCCGGGGAGCTGTTTTTT	CASSLPAGELFF
-	TRBV4-1	TRBJ2-7	TRBD2	TGCGCCAGCAGCCCTACAACTAGCGGTTACGAGCAGTACTTC	CASSPTTSGYEQYF
-	TRBV6-5	TRBJ1-2	-	TGTGCCAGCAGTTACGGGCGGGGGGCAGACTATGGCTACACCTTC	CASSYGRGADYGYTF
-	TRBV18	TRBJ2-7	-	TGTGCCAGCTCACCACCTTTTGGGGGGACAGCCTACGAGCAGTACTTC	CASSPPFGGTAYEQYF
few	TRBV27	TRBJ2-7	TRBD1	TGTGCCAGCAGTAAAGACCGACAGGGGGTGAAGACCTACGAGCAGTACTTC	CASSKDRQGVKTYEQYF
-	TRBV14	TRBJ2-7	TRBD2	TGTGCCAGCAGCCAACTCCGTCTCCGAGCGGGAGTAGGCGAGCAGTACTTC	CASSQLRLRAGVGEQYF